The 21 T cell receptor beta chains given below trace back to one sample, sequenced in a study of cytomegalovirus exposure and HLA in healthy donors. The PCR was carried out with 60 Vbeta primers and 13 Jbeta primers. Profiled with immunoSEQ multiplex PCR; TCRdb holds only in-frame clones, not every one. The sample shows over 95,000 clones, about 80% of them seen only once. Sequenced: PBMCs. All receptors come from a woman in her forties in good health and CMV-seropositive.

This chain joins TRBV5-4 and TRBJ1-2; 8 positions match TRBD1. Trimming removed 4 bases from V and 0 bases from J; junction bases left unmatched: 5. Germline V lookup: CDR1 SGHNT, CDR2 YYREEE (reference sequence). The CDR3 is 15 residues long. The CDR3 protein is CASSIQQGANYGYTF. In DNA, the CDR3 is TGTGCCAGCAGCATACAACAGGGGGCTAACTATGGCTACACCTTC.

This clone was recorded only once. The rearrangement links TRBV4-2 to TRBJ1-2; D is uncertain. Germline CDR1 reads LGHNA; CDR2 reads YNFKEQ. This CDR3 is built from 14 residues. The V end was cut by 1 base, the J end by 5 bases, with 11 bases between. The CDR3 DNA is TGTGCCAGCAGCCAAGTCGGCAGCGTTTATGGCTACACCTTC. Translation gives CASSQVGSVYGYTF.

The chain is built from TRBV18 and TRBJ1-1; 9 bases are shared with TRBD1. Trimming at V came to 3 bases and at J to 10 bases, leaving 9 bases not matched to a gene. Per germline, CDR1 KGHSH and CDR2 LQKENI. CDR3 length: 14 residues. CDR3 sequence reads: CASSPEDRGERAFF. The CDR3 DNA reads as TGTGCCAGCTCACCCGAGGACAGGGGTGAGAGAGCTTTCTTT.

A few counts support this clone. This rearrangement joins TRBV10-3 to TRBJ1-1; D perhaps matches TRBD1 (5 bases). Trimming pared 10 bases from V and 8 bases from J, leaving 23 bases between. Germline CDR1 is ENHRY and CDR2 is SYGVKD. The CDR3 is 14 residues long. CDR3: CATIPSRDRGEAFF. The CDR3 nucleotides read TGTGCCACGATCCCCTCCAGGGACCGGGGGGAAGCTTTCTTT.

The rearrangement uses TRBV7-8 and TRBJ2-7; 9 bases map to TRBD2. This CDR3 comprises 13 residues. The junction had 3 bases not matched to a gene; V was cut back by 5 bases and J by 4 bases. Germline V CDR1 and CDR2: SGHVS, FQNEAQ. For the CDR3, the DNA is TGTGCCAGCAGCGGTAGCGGGGGATACGAGCAGTACTTC. This codes for CASSGSGGYEQYF. Full variable domain (rest looked up from reference TRBV7-8 and TRBJ2-7): GAGVSQSPRYKVAKRGQDVALRCDPISGHVSLFWYQQALGQGPEFLTYFQNEAQLDKSGLPSDRFFAERPEGSVSTLKIQRTQQEDSAVYLCASSGSGGYEQYFGPGTRLTVT.

V gene TRBV11-2 combines with J gene TRBJ2-5, with 8 positions matching TRBD1. Trimming cost V 0 bases and J 5 bases; bases outside gene matches: 8. Germline values: CDR1 SGHAT, CDR2 FQNNGV. CDR3 size: 16 residues. The CDR3 loop is CASSLDRAGGRETQYF. The CDR3 DNA reads as TGTGCCAGCAGCTTAGATCGGGCAGGGGGCAGGGAGACCCAGTACTTC.

This clone showed up just once. This rearrangement joins TRBV5-1 to TRBJ2-7, with no clear D. The ends were cut back, 1 base at V and 6 bases at J, with 11 bases in the middle. The CDR3 extends over 13 amino acids. Germline V lookup: CDR1 SGHRS, CDR2 YFSETQ. Here the CDR3 DNA reads TGCGCCAGCAGCTTGCCCTCGACTGGCGAGCAGTACTTC. Translated: CASSLPSTGEQYF.

This clone turned up a few times. This chain uses TRBV7-8 with TRBJ2-3; 12 nucleotides match TRBD2. Germline loops: CDR1 SGHVS, CDR2 FQNEAQ. The CDR3 is 16 amino acids. V was clipped by 7 bases and J by 2 bases; unmatched bases: 7. CDR3 region: CASTSLAGGPTDTQYF. The CDR3 nucleotides are TGTGCCAGCACTTCCCTAGCGGGGGGGCCCACAGATACGCAGTATTTT.

The J gene is TRBJ2-3, the V gene TRBV18; D unresolved. There are 12 residues in the CDR3. The germline V gene encodes CDR1 KGHSH and CDR2 LQKENI. Trimming stripped 8 bases from V and 2 bases from J, with 8 bases between. Written as DNA, the CDR3 is TGTGCCAGCGCTCTAGTCACAGATACGCAGTATTTT. This encodes CASALVTDTQYF.

V usage is TRBV13 and J usage is TRBJ2-5; D is possibly TRBD1 (5 bases). CDR1 and CDR2 from the germline V gene are PRHDT and FYEKMQ (reference sequence). The V gene lost 2 bases and the J gene lost 2 bases, with 15 bases spanning the gap. The CDR3 covers 16 residues. The CDR3 protein is CASSLKWGAFQETQYF. CDR3 nucleotide sequence: TGTGCCAGCAGCTTAAAATGGGGCGCTTTTCAAGAGACCCAGTACTTC.

The chain combines TRBV5-1 with TRBJ1-1, with TRBD1 as a possible D gene (6 bases). The CDR3 extends over 16 amino acids. Trimming cost V 4 bases and J 2 bases, with 18 bases left between them. Germline V CDR1 and CDR2: SGHRS, YFSETQ. The CDR3, as DNA: TGCGCCAGCAGCCCCGGGGGGGGCAGGGCCAACACTGAAGCTTTCTTT. Its protein product is CASSPGGGRANTEAFF.

The chain couples TRBV19 to TRBJ1-1; 7 bases match TRBD1. The V gene's germline CDR1 is LNHDA and CDR2 SQIVND (reference sequence). CDR3 length: 11 residues. The V gene end was trimmed by 11 bases and the J gene end by 11 bases; junction bases not matched to a gene: 11. This CDR3 reads CACRLGTAAFF. CDR3 DNA sequence: TGTGCCTGCCGTTTGGGGACAGCGGCTTTCTTT.

This chain joins TRBV29-1 and TRBJ2-3; 13 bases map to TRBD2. Per germline, CDR1 SQVTM and CDR2 ANQGSEA. The V and J ends lost 5 bases and 5 bases, in that order; junction bases with no gene match: 7. The CDR3 runs 15 residues. CDR3 in amino acids: CSVTLAGGRGDTQYF. Here the CDR3 DNA reads TGCAGCGTTACACTAGCGGGGGGGCGCGGAGATACGCAGTATTTT.

The CDR3 is CASSWGQGTGNTIYF. The CDR3 DNA is TGTGCCAGCAGCTGGGGACAGGGAACTGGAAACACCATATATTTT. V and J are TRBV7-6 and TRBJ1-3, with 9 positions matching TRBD1. The J segment lost 2 bases and the V segment lost 4 bases, leaving 3 bases of the junction unmatched. The CDR3 spans 15 residues. The germline V gene has CDR1 SGHVS and CDR2 FNYEAQ. Using reference TRBV7-6 and TRBJ1-3 for the parts outside the CDR3, the full variable domain is GAGVSQSPRYKVTKRGQDVALRCDPISGHVSLYWYRQALGQGPEFLTYFNYEAQQDKSGLPNDRFSAERPEGSISTLTIQRTEQRDSAMYRCASSWGQGTGNTIYFGEGSWLTVV.

This sequence joins TRBV10-3 and TRBJ1-5, with D unresolved. V lost 5 bases and J lost 0, with 11 bases in between. This CDR3 is 15 amino acids long. The germline gives CDR1 ENHRY, CDR2 SYGVKD. The CDR3 nucleotides read TGTGCCATCAGTCGCGACAAATATAGCAATCAGCCCCAGCATTTT. Its translation: CAISRDKYSNQPQHF.

The chain employs TRBV27 and TRBJ2-7; D possibly corresponds to TRBD1 (5 bases). From germline, CDR1 is MNHEY and CDR2 SMNVEV (reference sequence). V lost 6 bases and J 3 bases, leaving 9 bases between the germline ends. This CDR3 spans 12 amino acids. The CDR3 DNA is TGTGCCAGCAGGGGGCAAAACTACGAGCAGTACTTC. Residues: CASRGQNYEQYF.

The chain uses TRBV6-5 and TRBJ1-1; 7 bases agree with TRBD1. The CDR3 loop spans 13 amino acids. The germline V gene has CDR1 MNHEY and CDR2 SVGAGI. J was trimmed by 8 bases and V by 5 bases; bases with no gene match: 8. CDR3 region: CASSKLTGTEAFF. The CDR3 DNA reads TGTGCCAGCAGTAAATTGACAGGGACCGAAGCTTTCTTT.

The CDR3: CASSWRGLAGNEQFF. In nucleotides, the CDR3 is TGTGCCAGCAGCTGGCGGGGACTAGCTGGCAATGAGCAGTTCTTC. The chain joins TRBV5-4 to TRBJ2-1, with 9 nucleotides matching TRBD2. The germline V gene has CDR1 SGHNT and CDR2 YYREEE (reference sequence). V gave up 3 bases and J gave up 6 bases; unmatched junction bases: 7. CDR3 length: 15 residues.

This clone was seen more than once but under ten times. This chain joins TRBV6-5 and TRBJ1-1; TRBD1 aligns across 7 bases. Trimming at V came to 6 bases and at J to 4 bases, leaving 8 bases not matched to a gene. Germline-derived CDR1 and CDR2 are MNHEY and SVGAGI. CDR3 size: 14 residues. The CDR3 here is CASRHRGGITEAFF. The CDR3 DNA follows: TGTGCCAGCAGGCACAGGGGTGGGATCACTGAAGCTTTCTTT.

The genes are TRBV7-9 and TRBJ1-2, with 8 bases that match TRBD1. With 0 bases clipped from V and 3 bases from J, the junction kept 3 bases outside the gene matches. Germline loops: CDR1 SEHNR, CDR2 FQNEAQ (reference sequence). CDR3 length: 15 amino acids. The CDR3 sequence is CASSLADRAHYGYTF. CDR3 coding DNA: TGTGCCAGCAGCTTAGCGGACAGGGCTCACTATGGCTACACCTTC.

The J gene is TRBJ2-7, the V gene TRBV6-1, with 7 bases that match TRBD1. The CDR3 sequence is 12 residues long. Trimming cost V 8 bases and J 3 bases; bases outside gene matches: 4. The germline V gene encodes CDR1 MNHNS and CDR2 SASEGT. CDR3 nucleotides: TGTGCCAGCGGGGACAGCTACTACGAGCAGTACTTC. It specifies CASGDSYYEQYF.